Below, one TCR beta chain is given with its context. Its antigen is not identified. The entry originates in a study of cytomegalovirus exposure and HLA in healthy donors. For the study at large: There were 350 to 400 genotyped donors. Of these, roughly 86% fell in the genetic ancestry cluster associated with self-reported Caucasian donors.

The study ran its PCR with 60 Vbeta and 13 Jbeta primers. Some clones are missing from TCRdb's copy, which holds only in-frame ones; the method was immunoSEQ multiplex PCR. In total, the table holds tens of thousands of clones. The CDR3 is made up of 14 amino acids. The germline V and J ends were trimmed by 5 bases and 4 bases, with 14 bases remaining between them. The germline V gene has CDR1 SSHAT and CDR2 FNYEAQ (reference sequence). Notes on the study in general: After further analysis at a later stage, roughly 16,000 TCR beta sequences were associated with HLA alleles at 0.05 false discovery rate.

This sequence originates from a boy aged 5-17 years in good health and CMV-seronegative. The rearrangement joins TRBV7-7 to TRBJ1-1; D might be TRBD1 (6 bases). The sequencing input was PBMCs. As DNA, the CDR3 is TGTGCCAGCAGCCCAATCAGGGGTGGCACTGAAGCTTTCTTT. This encodes CASSPIRGGTEAFF. Variable domain in full (rest from reference TRBV7-7 and TRBJ1-1): GAGVSQSPRYKVTKRGQDVTLRCDPISSHATLYWYQQALGQGPEFLTYFNYEAQPDKSGLPSDRFSAERPEGSISTLTIQRTEQRDSAMYRCASSPIRGGTEAFFGQGTRLTVV.